Listed here are 10 T cell receptor beta chains from one sample, sequenced in a study of CXCR3-negative and CXCR3-positive naive CD8 T cells. The libraries of TRB cDNA were constructed through 5' RACE using UMI labels. TCRdb reprocessed the 5' RACE reads and reports one entry per CDR3 protein, with no DNA. The sample holds about 120,000 distinct CDR3 sequences. Sequencing used naive CXCR3- CD8+ T cells from blood. The subset was: CD45RO-CCR7+CD27+CD95- naive CD8+ T cells lacking CXCR3 (TNR3-). The receptors stem from a human donor in good health. Some clones in this sample may be carry-over from other donors' samples.

This chain links TRBV29-1 with TRBJ2-3; no DNA is available, so the TRBD2 call from TCRdb remains unchecked. This CDR3 is built from 15 residues. Germline V gene sequence: CDR1 SQVTM, CDR2 ANQGSEA. The chain's CDR3 is CSVDDEGLSTDTQYF.

The rearrangement joins TRBV5-4 to TRBJ1-1; TCRdb outputs TRBD1, but without DNA this stays unchecked. The CDR3 is made up of 17 amino acids. Per the germline V gene, CDR1 is SGHNT and CDR2 is YYREEE (reference sequence). CDR3 protein: CASSLDAGVGLNTEAFF.

The chain recombines TRBV29-1 with TRBJ2-1; TCRdb returns TRBD2, unconfirmable since there is no DNA. Germline lookup yields CDR1 SQVTM and CDR2 ANQGSEA. CDR3 size: 17 residues. The CDR3 is CSATGTSGGRIYNEQFF.

The J gene is TRBJ2-7, the V gene TRBV10-3; the D gene TCRdb calls, TRBD1, cannot be checked with no DNA. The CDR3 has 13 amino acids. Germline assignment: CDR1 ENHRY and CDR2 SYGVKD. CDR3 residues: CAISEPSPVEQYF.

The chain couples TRBV28 to TRBJ2-5; TCRdb calls TRBD1, which cannot be checked without DNA. This CDR3 contains 17 residues. Germline V CDR1 and CDR2: MDHEN, SYDVKM. CDR3 protein: CASSLGQGAINKETQYF. The full variable domain, completed using reference TRBV28 and TRBJ2-5, is DVKVTQSSRYLVKRTGEKVFLECVQDMDHENMFWYRQDPGLGLRLIYFSYDVKMKEKGDIPEGYSVSREKKERFSLILESASTNQTSMYLCASSLGQGAINKETQYFGPGTRLLVL.

The V and J genes are TRBV23-1 and TRBJ2-1. TRBV23-1 counts as an open reading frame of uncertain function. CDR3 size: 15 residues. The CDR3 loop is CASSHRQILYNEQFF.

The chain links TRBV6-6 to TRBJ2-3; checking the TCRdb D call of TRBD2 is not possible without DNA. Germline CDR1 reads MNHNY; CDR2 reads SVGAGI (reference sequence). This CDR3 is 17 amino acids long. The CDR3 protein is CASSYTPHAGGRDTQYF.

The J gene is TRBJ2-1, the V gene TRBV27; the D call from TCRdb, TRBD2, cannot be confirmed without DNA. CDR1 is MNHEY, CDR2 SMNVEV, per germline (reference sequence). The CDR3 sequence is 16 residues long. CDR3 sequence reads: CASMMWVTGGGNEQFF.

This rearrangement joins TRBV7-6 to TRBJ1-1; the TCRdb call, TRBD1, lacks DNA for checking. CDR3 length equals 14 residues. CDR1 and CDR2 (germline): SGHVS, FNYEAQ. CDR3 region: CASSLGRENTEAFF. Combining the CDR3 with reference TRBV7-6 and TRBJ1-1 gives the whole variable domain GAGVSQSPRYKVTKRGQDVALRCDPISGHVSLYWYRQALGQGPEFLTYFNYEAQQDKSGLPNDRFSAERPEGSISTLTIQRTEQRDSAMYRCASSLGRENTEAFFGQGTRLTVV.

The chain is built from TRBV28 and TRBJ1-1. CDR3 length: 15 amino acids. CDR1 is MDHEN, CDR2 SYDVKM, per germline. The CDR3: CASSPTLGSNTEAFF.